This TCR beta chain was captured by sequencing in a study of blood T cell repertoires in COVID-19. Methods used by the authors: Quantification of nucleated cells was approximated via reference gene primer amplification. TCRdb's copy holds only in-frame clones and misses some; the assay was immunoSEQ multiplex PCR. V and J calls and clone size are as listed in that table; D and trimming were resolved from the DNA. The sample contains 14,000 or so clones, roughly 83% of which appear only once. This clone appeared a single time. No DNA is shown, since the ends of the CDR3 on it are uncertain; the CDR3 is the one TCRdb lists. Material for sequencing was peripheral blood. The source is a man between 35 and 55 years old with active or convalescent COVID-19.

The CDR3 protein is CASTSGNQPQHF. The V and J genes are TRBV19 and TRBJ1-5. The CDR3 is 12 residues long, counting both termini. Germline V gene lookup returns CDR1 LNHDA and CDR2 SQIVND (reference sequence).